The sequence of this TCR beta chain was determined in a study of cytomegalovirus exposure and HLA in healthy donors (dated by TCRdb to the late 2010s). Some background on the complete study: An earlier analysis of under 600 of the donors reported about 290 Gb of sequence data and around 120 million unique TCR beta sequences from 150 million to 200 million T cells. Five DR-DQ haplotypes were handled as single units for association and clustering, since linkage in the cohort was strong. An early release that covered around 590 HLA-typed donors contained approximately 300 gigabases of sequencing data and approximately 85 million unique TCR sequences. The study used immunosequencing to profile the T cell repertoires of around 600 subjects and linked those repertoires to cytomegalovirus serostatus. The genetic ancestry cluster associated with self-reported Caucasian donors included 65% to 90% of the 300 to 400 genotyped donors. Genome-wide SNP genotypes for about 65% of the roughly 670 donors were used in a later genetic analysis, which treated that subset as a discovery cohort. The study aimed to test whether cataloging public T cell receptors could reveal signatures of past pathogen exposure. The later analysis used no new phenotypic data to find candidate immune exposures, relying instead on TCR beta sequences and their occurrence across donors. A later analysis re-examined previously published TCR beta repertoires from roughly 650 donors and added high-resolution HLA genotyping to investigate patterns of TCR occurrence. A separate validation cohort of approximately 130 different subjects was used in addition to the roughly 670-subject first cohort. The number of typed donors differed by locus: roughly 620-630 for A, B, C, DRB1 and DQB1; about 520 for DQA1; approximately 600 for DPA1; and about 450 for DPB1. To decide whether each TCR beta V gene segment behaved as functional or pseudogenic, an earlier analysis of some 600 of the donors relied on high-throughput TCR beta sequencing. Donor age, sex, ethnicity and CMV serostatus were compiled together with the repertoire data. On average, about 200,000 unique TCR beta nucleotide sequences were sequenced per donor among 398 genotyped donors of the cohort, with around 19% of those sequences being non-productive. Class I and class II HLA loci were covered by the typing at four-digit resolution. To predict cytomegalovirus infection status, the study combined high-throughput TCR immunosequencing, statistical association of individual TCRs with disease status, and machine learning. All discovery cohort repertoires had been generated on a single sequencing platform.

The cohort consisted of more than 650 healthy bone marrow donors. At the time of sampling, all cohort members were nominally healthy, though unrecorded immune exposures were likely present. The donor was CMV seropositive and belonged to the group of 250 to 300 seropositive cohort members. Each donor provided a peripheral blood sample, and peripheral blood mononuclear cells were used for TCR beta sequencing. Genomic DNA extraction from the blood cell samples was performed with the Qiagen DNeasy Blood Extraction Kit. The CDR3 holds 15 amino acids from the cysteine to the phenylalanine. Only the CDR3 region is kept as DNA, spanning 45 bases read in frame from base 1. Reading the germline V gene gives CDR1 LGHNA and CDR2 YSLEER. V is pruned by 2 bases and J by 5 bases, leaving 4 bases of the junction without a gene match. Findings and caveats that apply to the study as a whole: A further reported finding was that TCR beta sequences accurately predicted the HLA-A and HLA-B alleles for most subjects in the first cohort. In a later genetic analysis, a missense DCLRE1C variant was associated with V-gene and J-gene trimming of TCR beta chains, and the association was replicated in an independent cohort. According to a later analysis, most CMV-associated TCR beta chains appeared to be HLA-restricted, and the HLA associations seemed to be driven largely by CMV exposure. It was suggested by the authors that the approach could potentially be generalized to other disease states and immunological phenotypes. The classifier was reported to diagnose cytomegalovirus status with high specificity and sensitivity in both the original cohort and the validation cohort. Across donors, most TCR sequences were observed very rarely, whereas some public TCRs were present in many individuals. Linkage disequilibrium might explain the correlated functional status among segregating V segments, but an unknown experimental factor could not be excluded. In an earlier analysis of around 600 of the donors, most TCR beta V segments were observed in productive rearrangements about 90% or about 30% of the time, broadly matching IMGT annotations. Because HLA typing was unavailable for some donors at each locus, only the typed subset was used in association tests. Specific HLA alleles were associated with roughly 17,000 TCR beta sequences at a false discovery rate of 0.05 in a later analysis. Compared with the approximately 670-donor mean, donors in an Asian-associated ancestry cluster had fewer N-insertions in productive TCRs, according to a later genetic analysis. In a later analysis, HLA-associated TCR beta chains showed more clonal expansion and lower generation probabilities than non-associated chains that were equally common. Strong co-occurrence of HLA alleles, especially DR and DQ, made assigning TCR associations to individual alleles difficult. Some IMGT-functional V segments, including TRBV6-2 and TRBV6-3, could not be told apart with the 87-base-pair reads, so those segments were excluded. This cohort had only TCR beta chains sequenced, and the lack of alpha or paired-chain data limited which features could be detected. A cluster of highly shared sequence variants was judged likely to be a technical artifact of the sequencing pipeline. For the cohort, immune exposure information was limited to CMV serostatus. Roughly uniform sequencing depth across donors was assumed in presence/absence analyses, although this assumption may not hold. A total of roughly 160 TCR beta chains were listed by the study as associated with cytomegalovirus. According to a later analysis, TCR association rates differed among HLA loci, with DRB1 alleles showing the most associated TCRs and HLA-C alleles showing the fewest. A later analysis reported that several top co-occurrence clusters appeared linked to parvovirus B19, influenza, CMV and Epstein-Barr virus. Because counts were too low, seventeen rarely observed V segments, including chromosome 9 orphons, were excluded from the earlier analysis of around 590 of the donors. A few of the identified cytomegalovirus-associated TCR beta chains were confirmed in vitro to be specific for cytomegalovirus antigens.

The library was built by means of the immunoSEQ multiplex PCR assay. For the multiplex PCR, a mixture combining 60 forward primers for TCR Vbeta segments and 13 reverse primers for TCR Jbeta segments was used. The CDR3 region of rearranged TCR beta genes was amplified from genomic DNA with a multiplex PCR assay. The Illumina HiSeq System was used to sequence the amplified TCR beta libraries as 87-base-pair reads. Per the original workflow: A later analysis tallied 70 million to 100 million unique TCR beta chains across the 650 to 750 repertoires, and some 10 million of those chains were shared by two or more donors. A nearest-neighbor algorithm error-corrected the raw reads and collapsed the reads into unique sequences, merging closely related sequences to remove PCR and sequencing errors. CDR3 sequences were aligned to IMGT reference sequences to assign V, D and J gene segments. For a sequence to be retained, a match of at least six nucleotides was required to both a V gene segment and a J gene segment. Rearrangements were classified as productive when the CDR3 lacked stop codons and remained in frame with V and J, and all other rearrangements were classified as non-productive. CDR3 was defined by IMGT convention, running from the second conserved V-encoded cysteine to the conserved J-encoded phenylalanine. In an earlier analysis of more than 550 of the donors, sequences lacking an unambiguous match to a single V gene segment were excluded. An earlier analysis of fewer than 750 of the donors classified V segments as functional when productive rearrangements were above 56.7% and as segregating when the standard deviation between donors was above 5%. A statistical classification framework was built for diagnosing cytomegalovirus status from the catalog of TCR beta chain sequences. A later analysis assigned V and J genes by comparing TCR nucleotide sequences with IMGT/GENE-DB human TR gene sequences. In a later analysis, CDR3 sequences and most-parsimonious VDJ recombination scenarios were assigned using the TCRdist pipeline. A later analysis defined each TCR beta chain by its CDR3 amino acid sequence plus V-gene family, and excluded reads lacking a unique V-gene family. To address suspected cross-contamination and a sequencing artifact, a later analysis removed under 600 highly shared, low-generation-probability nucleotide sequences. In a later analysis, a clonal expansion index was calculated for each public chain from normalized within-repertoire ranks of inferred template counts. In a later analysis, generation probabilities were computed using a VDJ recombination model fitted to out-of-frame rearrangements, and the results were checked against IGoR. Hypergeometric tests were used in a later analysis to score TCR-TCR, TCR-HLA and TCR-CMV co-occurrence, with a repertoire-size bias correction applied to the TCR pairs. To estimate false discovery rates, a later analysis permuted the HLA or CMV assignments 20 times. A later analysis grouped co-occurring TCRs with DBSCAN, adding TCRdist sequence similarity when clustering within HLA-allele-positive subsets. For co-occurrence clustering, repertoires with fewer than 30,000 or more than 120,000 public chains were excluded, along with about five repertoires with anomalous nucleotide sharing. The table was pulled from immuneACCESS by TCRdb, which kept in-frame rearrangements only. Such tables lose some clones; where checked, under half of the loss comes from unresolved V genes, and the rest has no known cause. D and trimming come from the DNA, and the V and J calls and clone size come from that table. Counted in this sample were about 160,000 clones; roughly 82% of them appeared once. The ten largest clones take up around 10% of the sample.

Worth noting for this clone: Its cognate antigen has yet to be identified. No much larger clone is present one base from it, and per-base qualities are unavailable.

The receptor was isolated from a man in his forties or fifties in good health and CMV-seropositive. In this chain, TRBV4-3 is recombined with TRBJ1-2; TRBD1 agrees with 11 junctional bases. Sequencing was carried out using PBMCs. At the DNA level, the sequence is TGCGCCAGCAGCCAACGGACAGGGGGCCAATATGGCTACACCTTC. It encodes CASSQRTGGQYGYTF.